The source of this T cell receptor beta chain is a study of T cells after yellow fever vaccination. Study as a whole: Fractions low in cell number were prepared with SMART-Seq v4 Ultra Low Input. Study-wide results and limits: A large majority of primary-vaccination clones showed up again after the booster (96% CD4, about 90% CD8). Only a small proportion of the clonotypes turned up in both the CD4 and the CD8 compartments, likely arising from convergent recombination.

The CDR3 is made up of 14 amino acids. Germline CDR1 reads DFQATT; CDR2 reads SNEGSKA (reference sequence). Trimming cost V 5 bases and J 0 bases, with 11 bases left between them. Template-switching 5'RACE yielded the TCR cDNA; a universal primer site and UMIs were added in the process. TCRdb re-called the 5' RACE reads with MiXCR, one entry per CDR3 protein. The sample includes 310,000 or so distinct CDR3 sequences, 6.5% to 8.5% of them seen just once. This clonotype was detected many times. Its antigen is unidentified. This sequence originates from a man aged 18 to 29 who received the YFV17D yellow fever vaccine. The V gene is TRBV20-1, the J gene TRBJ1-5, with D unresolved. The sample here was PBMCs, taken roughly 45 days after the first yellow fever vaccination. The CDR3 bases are TGCAGTGCTTTGACGTCTTATAGCAATCAGCCCCAGCATTTT. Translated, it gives CSALTSYSNQPQHF.